The present T cell receptor beta chain was sequenced within a study of circulating CD8 cells and anti-PD-1 response in melanoma. Study in general: Nivolumab was given intravenously at 3 mg/kg every 2 weeks.

Sorting of live CD3+CD8+TCRalphabeta+ cells by PD-1 and/or TIGIT gave four subsets. This CDR3 region has 16 residues. Germline trimming cut 4 bases from V and 2 bases from J; bases unmatched to any gene: 10. Germline V lookup: CDR1 MNHEY, CDR2 SVGEGT. General study findings and limits: DNEG was most diverse; TIGIT repertoires were least diverse. Previously treated and treatment-naive patients were pooled together.

TCR libraries were prepared from roughly 14 ng of total RNA with the QIAseq Immune Repertoire TCR panel. TCRdb re-analysed the reads in MiXCR, keeping a single row per CDR3 protein. The sample lists a few hundred distinct CDR3 sequences, about 7.2% occurring once. By its share, this clonotype is medium-sized. Its antigen is undetermined. Sequenced here: CD8+ T cells from PBMCs, sampled at baseline or after one month of anti-PD-1 therapy (not recorded which). The sequence came from a human donor with melanoma. V gene TRBV6-2 or TRBV6-3 combines with J gene TRBJ2-7, with 8 bases identical to TRBD1. The CDR3 loop reads CASSSGSGTGPYEQYF. For the CDR3, the DNA is TGTGCCAGCAGTTCAGGATCCGGGACAGGCCCCTACGAGCAGTACTTC.